This T cell receptor (beta chain) was retrieved from a study of blood T cell repertoires in COVID-19. Study at large: The United States, Italy and Spain were the sources of the acute and convalescent COVID-19 samples. Sample material is recorded as cDNA or gDNA derived from T cells, B-cell-depleted T cells, or PBMCs.

The J segment lost 7 bases and the V segment lost 7 bases, leaving 10 bases of the junction unmatched. Germline V gives CDR1 MDHEN, CDR2 SYDVKM. This CDR3 comprises 15 residues. Authors' methods: Reference gene primer amplification in the assay estimated nucleated cell counts. Clones were read by immunoSEQ multiplex PCR, and TCRdb kept only the in-frame ones, dropping some. That table furnishes V, J and clone size, whereas the DNA furnished D and trimming. The sample has about 140,000 clones; roughly 90% are singletons. Sequences were obtained from peripheral blood. The V and J genes are TRBV28 and TRBJ1-5; 10 bases match TRBD1. This receptor was obtained from a man in his 70s with acute or convalescent COVID-19. CDR3 nucleotide sequence: TGTGCCAGCACCCGGGGACAGGGGACGAGACAGCCCCAGCATTTT. Translation gives CASTRGQGTRQPQHF.